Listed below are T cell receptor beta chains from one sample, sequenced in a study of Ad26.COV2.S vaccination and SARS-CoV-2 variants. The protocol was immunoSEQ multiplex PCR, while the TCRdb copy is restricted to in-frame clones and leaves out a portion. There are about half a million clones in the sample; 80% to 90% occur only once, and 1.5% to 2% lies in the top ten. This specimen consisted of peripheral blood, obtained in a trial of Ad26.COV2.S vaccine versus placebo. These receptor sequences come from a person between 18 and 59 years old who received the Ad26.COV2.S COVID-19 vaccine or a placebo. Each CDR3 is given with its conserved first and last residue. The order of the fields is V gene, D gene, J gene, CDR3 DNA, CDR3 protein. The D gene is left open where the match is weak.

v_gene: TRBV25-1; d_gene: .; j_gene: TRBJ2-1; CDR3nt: TGTGCCAGCAGTGAATCCGCGAAGTGGGGAGATTCCTACAATGAGCAGTTCTTC; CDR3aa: CASSESAKWGDSYNEQFF
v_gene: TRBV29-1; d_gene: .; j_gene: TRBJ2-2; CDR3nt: TGCAGCGTTGGGCAGCCGAACACCGGGGAGCTGTTTTTT; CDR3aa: CSVGQPNTGELFF
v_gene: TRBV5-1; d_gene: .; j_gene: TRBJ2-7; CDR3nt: TGCGCCAGCAGCTTGGCCCCGACAGGACTCGCCACCTACGAGCAGTACTTC; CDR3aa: CASSLAPTGLATYEQYF
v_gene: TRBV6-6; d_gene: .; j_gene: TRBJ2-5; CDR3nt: TGTGCCAGCAGTTACTCGACGTCGGTTAGGGGGAAGACCCAGTACTTC; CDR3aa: CASSYSTSVRGKTQYF
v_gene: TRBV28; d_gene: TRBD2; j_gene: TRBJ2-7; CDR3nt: TGTGCAACCACCTTATCTAGCGGGAGCGCCGAGCAGTACTTC; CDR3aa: CATTLSSGSAEQYF
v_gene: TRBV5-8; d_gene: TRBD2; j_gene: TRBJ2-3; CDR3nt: TGTGCCAGCAGCTTTGCGGGGGGGTTGGCGGATACGCAGTATTTT; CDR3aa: CASSFAGGLADTQYF
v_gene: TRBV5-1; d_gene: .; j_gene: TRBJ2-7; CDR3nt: TGCGCCAGCAGAGACGCATCCTACGAGCAGTACTTC; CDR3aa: CASRDASYEQYF
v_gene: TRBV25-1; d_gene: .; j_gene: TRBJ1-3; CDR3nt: TGTGCCAGCAGAGATGGGGTGTGGGGAAACACCATATATTTT; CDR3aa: CASRDGVWGNTIYF
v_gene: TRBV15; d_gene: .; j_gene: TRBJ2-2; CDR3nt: TGTGCCACCAACGTTATACTCCCGCCCTCGGACACCGGGGAGCTGTTTTTT; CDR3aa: CATNVILPPSDTGELFF
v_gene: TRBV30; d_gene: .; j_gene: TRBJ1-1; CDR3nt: TGTGCCTGGAGTGGGCCTATCGGGCGGGGTGCTTTCTTT; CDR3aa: CAWSGPIGRGAFF
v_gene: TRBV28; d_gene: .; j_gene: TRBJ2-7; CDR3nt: TGTGCCAGCACCACTACTTCCTACGAGCAGTACTTC; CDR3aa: CASTTTSYEQYF
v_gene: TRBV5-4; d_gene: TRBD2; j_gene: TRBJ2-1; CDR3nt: TGTGCCAGCAGCTTGCTAGCGGGGGGGGGCGGTGAGCAGTTCTTC; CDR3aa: CASSLLAGGGGEQFF
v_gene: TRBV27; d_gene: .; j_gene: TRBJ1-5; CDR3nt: TGTGCCAGCAAACCCTCTCCCAGGGAGCCCCAGCATTTT; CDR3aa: CASKPSPREPQHF